This T cell receptor (beta chain) was obtained from a study of monozygotic twins with inflammatory bowel disease. Following a re-call of the 5' RACE reads, TCRdb has one entry per CDR3 protein and lacks DNA. The table lists approximately 330,000 distinct CDR3 sequences, with approximately 2% in the top ten. CDR1 is DFQATT and CDR2 is SNEGSKA in the germline V gene (reference sequence). The CDR3 extends over 12 amino acids. The sequencing input was blood. The clonotype comes from a human donor with ulcerative colitis or Crohn's disease, or a healthy co-twin of an affected twin (not recorded which). The rearrangement joins TRBV20-1 to TRBJ1-1; TCRdb's D call of TRBD1 is untestable without DNA. This CDR3 reads CSATRGGAEAFF.